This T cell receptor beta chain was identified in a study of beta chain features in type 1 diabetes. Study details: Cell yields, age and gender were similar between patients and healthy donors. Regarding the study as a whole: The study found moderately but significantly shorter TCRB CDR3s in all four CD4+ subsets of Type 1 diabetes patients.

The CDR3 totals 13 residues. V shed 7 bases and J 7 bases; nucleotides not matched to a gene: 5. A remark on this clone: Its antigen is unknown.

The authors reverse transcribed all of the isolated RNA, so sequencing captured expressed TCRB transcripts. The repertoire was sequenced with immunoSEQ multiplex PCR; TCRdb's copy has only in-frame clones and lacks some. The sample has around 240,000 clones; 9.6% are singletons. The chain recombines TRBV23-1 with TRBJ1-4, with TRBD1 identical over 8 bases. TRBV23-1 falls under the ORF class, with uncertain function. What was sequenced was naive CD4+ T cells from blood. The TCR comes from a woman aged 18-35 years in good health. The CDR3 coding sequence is TGCGCCAGCAACCAGGGGGCGGGTGAAAAACTGTTTTTT. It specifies CASNQGAGEKLFF.